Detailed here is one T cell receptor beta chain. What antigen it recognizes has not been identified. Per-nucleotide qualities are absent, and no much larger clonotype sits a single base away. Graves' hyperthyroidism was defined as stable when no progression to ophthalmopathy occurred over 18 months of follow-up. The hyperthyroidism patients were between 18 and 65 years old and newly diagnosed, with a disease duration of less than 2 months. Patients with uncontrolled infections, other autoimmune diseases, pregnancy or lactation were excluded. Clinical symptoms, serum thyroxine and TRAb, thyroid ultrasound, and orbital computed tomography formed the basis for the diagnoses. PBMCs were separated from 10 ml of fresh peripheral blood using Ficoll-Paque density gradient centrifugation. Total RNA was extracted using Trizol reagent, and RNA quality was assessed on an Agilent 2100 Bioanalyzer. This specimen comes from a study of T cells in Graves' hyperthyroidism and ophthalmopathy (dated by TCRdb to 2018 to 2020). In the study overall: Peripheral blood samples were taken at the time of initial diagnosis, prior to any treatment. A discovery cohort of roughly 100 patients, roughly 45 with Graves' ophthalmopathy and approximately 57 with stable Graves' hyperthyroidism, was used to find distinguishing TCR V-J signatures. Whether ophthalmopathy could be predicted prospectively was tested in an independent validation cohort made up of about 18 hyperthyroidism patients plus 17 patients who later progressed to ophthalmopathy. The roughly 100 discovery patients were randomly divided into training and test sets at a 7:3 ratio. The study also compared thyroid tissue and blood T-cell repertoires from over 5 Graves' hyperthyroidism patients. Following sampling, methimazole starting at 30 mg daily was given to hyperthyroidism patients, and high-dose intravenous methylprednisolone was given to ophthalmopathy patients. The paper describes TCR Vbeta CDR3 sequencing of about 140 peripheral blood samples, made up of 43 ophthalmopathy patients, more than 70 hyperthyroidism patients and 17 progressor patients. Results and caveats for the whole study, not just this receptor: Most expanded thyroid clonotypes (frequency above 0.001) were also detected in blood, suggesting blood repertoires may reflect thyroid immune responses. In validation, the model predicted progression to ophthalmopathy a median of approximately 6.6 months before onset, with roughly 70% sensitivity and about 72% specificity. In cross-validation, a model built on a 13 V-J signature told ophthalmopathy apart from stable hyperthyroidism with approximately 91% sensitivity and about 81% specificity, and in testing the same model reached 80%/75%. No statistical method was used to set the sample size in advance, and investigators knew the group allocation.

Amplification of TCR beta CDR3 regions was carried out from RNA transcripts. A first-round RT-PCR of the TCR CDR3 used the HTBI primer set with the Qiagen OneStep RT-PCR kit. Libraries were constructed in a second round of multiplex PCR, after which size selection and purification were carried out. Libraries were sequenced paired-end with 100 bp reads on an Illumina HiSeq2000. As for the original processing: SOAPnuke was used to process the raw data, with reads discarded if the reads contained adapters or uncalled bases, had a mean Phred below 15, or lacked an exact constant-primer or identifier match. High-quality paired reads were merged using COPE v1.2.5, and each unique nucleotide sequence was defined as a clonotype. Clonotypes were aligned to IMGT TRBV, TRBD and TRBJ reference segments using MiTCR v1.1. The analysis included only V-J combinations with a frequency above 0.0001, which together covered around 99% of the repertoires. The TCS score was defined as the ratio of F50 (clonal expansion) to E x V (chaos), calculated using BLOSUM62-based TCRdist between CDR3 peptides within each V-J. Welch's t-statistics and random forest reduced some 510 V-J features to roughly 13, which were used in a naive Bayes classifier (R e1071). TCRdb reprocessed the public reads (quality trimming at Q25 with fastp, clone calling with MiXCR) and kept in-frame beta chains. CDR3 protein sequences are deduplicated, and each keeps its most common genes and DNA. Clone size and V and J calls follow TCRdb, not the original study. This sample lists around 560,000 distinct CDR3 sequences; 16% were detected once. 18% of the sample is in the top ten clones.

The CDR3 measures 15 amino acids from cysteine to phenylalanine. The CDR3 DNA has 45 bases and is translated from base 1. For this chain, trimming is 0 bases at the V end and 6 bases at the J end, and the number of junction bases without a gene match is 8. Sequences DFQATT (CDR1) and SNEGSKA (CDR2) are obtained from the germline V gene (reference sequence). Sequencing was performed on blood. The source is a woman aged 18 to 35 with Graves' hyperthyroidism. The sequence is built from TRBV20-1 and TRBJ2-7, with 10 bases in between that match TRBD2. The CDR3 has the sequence CSARDMASGRSEQYF. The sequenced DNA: TGCAGTGCTAGAGATATGGCTAGCGGGAGAAGCGAGCAGTACTTC.